Here is one TCR beta chain with its context. Antigen unknown. Germline assignment: CDR1 MNHEY and CDR2 SVGEGT. V trimming: 2 bases; J trimming: 6 bases; junction bases outside the gene matches: 6. The CDR3 has 15 amino acids. Repertoires were generated with immunoSEQ multiplex PCR, while TCRdb's copy carries only in-frame clones and drops some. Found here are roughly 150,000 clones, approximately 92% of them singletons; the top ten hold more than 3%. The data originate from a study of T cell responses to AZD1222 COVID-19 vaccine. General study findings and limits: Females made up more of the donors, who were largely white British, and clonal diversity may have come out too low.

The chain has TRBV6-2 or TRBV6-3 and TRBJ1-5, with 8 bases aligning to TRBD1. The specimen was peripheral blood, collected 28 days after the second AZD1222 dose. The origin of this receptor is an adult who received the AZD1222 COVID-19 vaccine. The CDR3 region is CASSYTGGRRQPQHF. The CDR3 DNA sequence: TGTGCCAGCAGTTACACAGGGGGGAGGCGTCAGCCCCAGCATTTT.